The T cell receptor (beta chain) described here comes from a study of beta chain features in type 1 diabetes. Findings and limits, study-wide: Patients and controls would be equally affected if PCR favored shorter templates.

The germline V gene encodes CDR1 SNHLY and CDR2 FYNNEI. This CDR3 contains 17 residues. The ends were cut back, 7 bases at V and 2 bases at J, with 21 bases in the middle. This clone was picked up a small number of times. What it recognizes is unknown. TCRB transcripts that were expressed got sequenced, as all of the isolated RNA had been reverse transcribed. TCRdb's copy holds only in-frame clones and misses some; the assay was immunoSEQ multiplex PCR. The data show under 150,000 clones, 6.9% seen once. Sequenced input: central memory CD4+ T cells from blood. The TCR originated in a young woman in good health. The V gene is TRBV2, the J gene TRBJ1-5, with D possibly being TRBD1 (5 bases). The CDR3 DNA sequence: TGTGCCAGCACCCCGCAGGGTAGCTCCTATCGCAATCAGCCCCAGCATTTT. Its protein product is CASTPQGSSYRNQPQHF. The variable domain in full, completed from reference TRBV2 and TRBJ1-5, reads EPEVTQTPSHQVTQMGQEVILRCVPISNHLYFYWYRQILGQKVEFLVSFYNNEISEKSEIFDDQFSVERPDGSNFTLKIRSTKLEDSAMYFCASTPQGSSYRNQPQHFGDGTRLSIL.